The 24 T cell receptor beta chains listed next were all sequenced from one sample in a study of OX40 agonist ivuxolimab in advanced cancers. Using immunoSEQ multiplex PCR, the repertoire was profiled, and TCRdb retains in-frame clones only, with some absent. The sample includes about 75,000 clones, 80% to 90% seen only once; the top ten take about 8.2%. Material: CD4+ or CD8+ T cells sorted from blood, obtained in a trial of the OX40 agonist ivuxolimab. The receptors come from an adult with an advanced solid tumor such as melanoma, head and neck, liver or kidney cancer.

V gene TRBV11-2 combines with J gene TRBJ2-1, with 9 nucleotides matching TRBD2. There are 16 residues in the CDR3. Germline V gene data show CDR1 as SGHAT and CDR2 as FQNNGV. V lost 2 bases to trimming and J lost 4 bases; unmatched junction nucleotides: 6. The CDR3, as DNA: TGTGCCAGCAGCTTAAGGGCGACTAGCGGATACAATGAGCAGTTCTTC. It is translated as CASSLRATSGYNEQFF. Full variable domain (outside the CDR3, taken from reference TRBV11-2 and TRBJ2-1): EAGVAQSPRYKIIEKRQSVAFWCNPISGHATLYWYQQILGQGPKLLIQFQNNGVVDDSQLPKDRFSAERLKGVDSTLKIQPAKLEDSAVYLCASSLRATSGYNEQFFGPGTRLTVL.

The count of this clone is one. This chain links TRBV5-8 with TRBJ2-5, with D possibly being TRBD1 (5 bases). Trimming left V 2 bases short and J 3 bases short, with 17 bases between. Germline V CDR1 and CDR2: SGHTS, YDEGEE. The CDR3 consists of 16 residues. The CDR3 region has the DNA TGTGCCAGCAGCTTCAGTCTGGGGCAAGGGAAAGAGACCCAGTACTTC. This gives the protein CASSFSLGQGKETQYF.

This sequence joins TRBV6-6 and TRBJ2-2; no definite D call. CDR3 length equals 13 residues. Germline-derived CDR1 and CDR2 are MNHNY and SVGAGI (reference sequence). Trimming pared 6 bases from V and 5 bases from J, leaving 10 bases between. The CDR3 bases are TGTGCCAGCAGCACCACAAGGACCGGGGAGCTGTTTTTT. This sequence encodes CASSTTRTGELFF.

This chain uses TRBV5-6 with TRBJ1-3; 7 positions agree with TRBD1. Germline V lookup: CDR1 SGHDT, CDR2 YYEEEE. J lost 0 bases, V lost 0 bases, and 3 bases had no gene match. The CDR3 extends over 16 amino acids. CDR3 protein: CASSLGQGFSGNTIYF. The DNA for the CDR3 is TGTGCCAGCAGCTTGGGACAGGGATTCTCTGGAAACACCATATATTTT.

The chain combines TRBV19 with TRBJ2-7; the D is unclear. V lost 3 bases and J lost 0, with 6 bases in between. CDR3 size: 13 residues. Germline CDR1 and CDR2: LNHDA and SQIVND (reference sequence). CDR3 residues: CASSMGNSYEQYF. DNA for the CDR3: TGTGCCAGTAGTATGGGGAACTCCTACGAGCAGTACTTC. Full variable domain (rest looked up from reference TRBV19 and TRBJ2-7): DGGITQSPKYLFRKEGQNVTLSCEQNLNHDAMYWYRQDPGQGLRLIYYSQIVNDFQKGDIAEGYSVSREKKESFPLTVTSAQKNPTAFYLCASSMGNSYEQYFGPGTRLTVT.

Here the CDR3 reads CASSHPTGVNTEAFF. CDR3 DNA: TGTGCCAGCAGCCACCCGACAGGGGTGAACACTGAAGCTTTCTTT. This rearrangement joins TRBV14 to TRBJ1-1; 8 bases fit TRBD1. The CDR3 extends over 15 amino acids. With V trimmed by 3 bases and J by 0 bases, 3 bases remained unmatched. CDR1 is SGHDN and CDR2 is FVKESK in the germline V gene.

CDR3 residues: CASSYRQGGNSPLHF. The CDR3 DNA reads TGTGCCAGCAGCTACCGACAGGGGGGGAATTCACCCCTCCACTTT. The rearrangement joins TRBV11-3 to TRBJ1-6; 9 nucleotides match TRBD1. This CDR3 is built from 15 residues. Germline assignment: CDR1 SGHNT and CDR2 YENEEA. V dropped 4 bases and J dropped 7; count of bases not matched to a gene: 5.

The chain is built from TRBV5-6 and TRBJ2-5, with TRBD1 matching 8 bases. Unmatched junction bases numbered 3, after V lost 2 bases and J lost 3 bases. CDR1 is SGHDT, CDR2 YYEEEE, per germline. The CDR3 consists of 14 residues. CDR3: CASSFPGQEETQYF. The DNA of the CDR3 is TGTGCCAGCAGCTTCCCGGGACAGGAAGAGACCCAGTACTTC.

CDR3 DNA sequence: TGTGCCAGCAGTCCCACCTACGGACAGTTTACCAATCAGCCCCAGCATTTT. Translating it yields CASSPTYGQFTNQPQHF. J is TRBJ1-5 and V is TRBV27; possible D gene TRBD1, 6 bases. The CDR3 is made up of 17 amino acids. With 5 bases removed from V and 3 bases from J, the gap between germline ends came to 20 bases. The germline gives CDR1 MNHEY, CDR2 SMNVEV (reference sequence).

The gene calls are TRBV7-2 and TRBJ1-1; 7 bases line up with TRBD1. This CDR3 comprises 13 residues. The germline CDR1 and CDR2 sequences are SGHTA and FQGNSA. The junction had 4 bases not matched to a gene; V was cut back by 5 bases and J by 4 bases. As DNA, the CDR3 is TGTGCCAGCAGCCTGACAGGGCGCACTGAAGCTTTCTTT. Translation: CASSLTGRTEAFF.

The chain carries TRBV19 and TRBJ2-7; TRBD1 agrees at 10 bases. Germline assignment: CDR1 LNHDA and CDR2 SQIVND (reference sequence). J lost 6 bases, V lost 4 bases, and 6 bases had no gene match. CDR3 length: 14 residues. In DNA, the CDR3 is TGTGCCAGTAGTAGAAAGGGACAGGGGCGCGAGCAGTACTTC. Encoded protein: CASSRKGQGREQYF.

The CDR3 reads CASSQTPDTQYF. CDR3 nucleotide sequence: TGTGCCAGCAGCCAAACTCCAGATACGCAGTATTTT. The chain links TRBV16 to TRBJ2-3; D is ambiguous. The CDR3 runs 12 residues. Germline CDR1 KGHSY, CDR2 FQNENV. Trimming took 2 bases from V and 4 from J, leaving 4 bases between them.

The chain has TRBV6-7 and TRBJ1-2; TRBD1 matches 7 bases. TRBV6-7 is annotated as an ORF whose role is uncertain. There are 14 residues in the CDR3. After removal of 7 bases from V and 2 bases from J, the junction contained 7 bases not matched to a gene. CDR3 in DNA: TGTGCCAGCAAGGCCGACAGGGCCAACTATGGCTACACCTTC. Translated: CASKADRANYGYTF.

The chain couples TRBV6-6 to TRBJ2-1, with no clear D. This CDR3 region has 11 residues. Germline V gene lookup returns CDR1 MNHNY and CDR2 SVGAGI (reference sequence). V lost 6 bases, J lost 4 bases, and 4 bases lay in between. CDR3 loop: CASSLYNEQFF. The CDR3 DNA reads TGTGCCAGCAGCTTATACAATGAGCAGTTCTTC.

The gene calls are TRBV10-3 and TRBJ1-4; 9 bases map to TRBD1. Germline values: CDR1 ENHRY, CDR2 SYGVKD. The CDR3 is 16 residues long. V shed 8 bases, J shed 7 bases, and the junction held 14 bases outside the gene matches. The CDR3 region has the DNA TGTGCCATCGGTCCCGGGACAGGGCTCCTTGGTGAAAAACTGTTTTTT. Its translation: CAIGPGTGLLGEKLFF.

The chain uses TRBV2 and TRBJ1-3; TRBD1 aligns across 8 bases. J lost 3 bases, V lost 7 bases, and 5 bases had no gene match. The V gene's germline CDR1 is SNHLY and CDR2 FYNNEI. This CDR3 has 14 amino acids. CDR3 coding DNA: TGTGCCAGCAAAGACAGGGGCAGTGGAAACACCATATATTTT. It yields the protein CASKDRGSGNTIYF.

The chain joins TRBV25-1 to TRBJ1-3; D not resolved. Trimming took 6 bases from V and 0 from J, leaving 6 bases between them. The V gene's germline CDR1 is MGHDK and CDR2 SYGVNS. The CDR3 runs to 13 residues. CDR3 nucleotide sequence: TGTGCCAGCAGAGGGAGCTCTGGAAACACCATATATTTT. Its protein product is CASRGSSGNTIYF. Using reference TRBV25-1 and TRBJ1-3 for the parts outside the CDR3, the full variable domain is EADIYQTPRYLVIGTGKKITLECSQTMGHDKMYWYQQDPGMELHLIHYSYGVNSTEKGDLSSESTVSRIRTEHFPLTLESARPSHTSQYLCASRGSSGNTIYFGEGSWLTVV.

This rearrangement joins TRBV19 to TRBJ1-5; possibly TRBD1 for D (6 bases). V shed 9 bases and J shed 5 bases, with 17 bases lying between them. The CDR3 length is 14 residues. Germline CDR1 and CDR2: LNHDA and SQIVND (reference sequence). The CDR3 region is CASQVRAGDQPQHF. DNA of the CDR3: TGTGCCAGCCAGGTTAGGGCAGGGGATCAGCCCCAGCATTTT.

This clone was observed once. The rearrangement links TRBV7-6 to TRBJ1-6; the D is unclear. Germline-derived CDR1 and CDR2 are SGHVS and FNYEAQ. Trimming cost V 1 base and J 7 bases, with 8 bases left between them. The CDR3 runs to 14 residues. The CDR3 DNA sequence: TGTGCCAGCAGCTTAGGGGCAGGAAATTCACCCCTCCACTTT. Translated, it gives CASSLGAGNSPLHF.

Notes on this clone: At one end, the junction sequence differs from germline, possibly due to a read error. The chain recombines TRBV18 with TRBJ1-5, with TRBD1 matching over 9 bases. This CDR3 region has 14 residues. Germline lookup yields CDR1 KGHSH and CDR2 LQKENI. The CDR3 is CASSPQGARQPQHF. CDR3 DNA sequence: TGTGCCAGCTCCCCACAGGGGGCCCGTCAGCCCCAGCATTTT.

This clone was counted a single time. The chain couples TRBV5-6 to TRBJ2-6, with 9 nucleotides matching TRBD1. CDR1 is SGHDT and CDR2 is YYEEEE in the germline V gene. Trimming took 0 bases from V and 0 from J; bases not matched to a gene: 1. This CDR3 has 17 amino acids. CDR3 residues: CASSLGDRDSGANVLTF. For the CDR3, the DNA is TGTGCCAGCAGCTTGGGGGACAGGGACTCTGGGGCCAACGTCCTGACTTTC.

This clone has more than one count but fewer than ten. This chain uses TRBV5-1 with TRBJ1-1, with 11 bases aligning to TRBD1. The germline CDR1 and CDR2 sequences are SGHRS and YFSETQ. Trimming took 4 bases from V and 5 from J; bases not matched to a gene: 7. CDR3 size: 15 residues. The CDR3 protein is CASSPGTGGSTEAFF. CDR3 DNA sequence: TGCGCCAGCAGCCCAGGGACAGGGGGAAGTACTGAAGCTTTCTTT.

V usage is TRBV7-2 and J usage is TRBJ1-5, with 7 positions matching TRBD1. Looked up from germline, CDR1 is SGHTA and CDR2 is FQGNSA. The CDR3 consists of 14 residues. V lost 4 bases to trimming and J lost 5 bases; unmatched junction nucleotides: 5. The CDR3 region has the DNA TGTGCCAGCAGCTCCGGACAGGCCTATCAGCCCCAGCATTTT. Its protein product is CASSSGQAYQPQHF. Combining the CDR3 with reference TRBV7-2 and TRBJ1-5 gives the whole variable domain GAGVSQSPSNKVTEKGKDVELRCDPISGHTALYWYRQSLGQGLEFLIYFQGNSAPDKSGLPSDRFSAERTGGSVSTLTIQRTQQEDSAVYLCASSSGQAYQPQHFGDGTRLSIL.

This chain connects TRBV5-8 to TRBJ1-2, with a weak D call TRBD1 (5 bases). The CDR3 totals 14 residues. Between the trimmed V and J ends, which lost 4 bases and 0 bases, there was a span of 10 bases. The germline gives CDR1 SGHTS, CDR2 YDEGEE. The CDR3 nucleotides read TGTGCCAGCAGCAGAACAGGCCCTAACTATGGCTACACCTTC. Protein: CASSRTGPNYGYTF.